This T cell receptor (beta chain) was retrieved from a study of shared clonotypes between healthy human individuals. Measured with immunoSEQ multiplex PCR; TCRdb has only the in-frame clones, and not every one. The repertoire holds roughly 110,000 clones, with about two thirds as singletons. Study results and caveats: The rarefaction results pointed to incomplete sorted-subset sequencing despite large depth.

In the case of this clone: Antigen specificity is unknown.

Trimming took 4 bases from V and 6 from J, leaving 16 bases between them. CDR3 length: 14 residues. CDR1 is SQVTM, CDR2 ANQGSEA, per germline. Sequenced material: memory CD8+ T cells sorted from blood. Subset specified: CD45RO+ cells pooled with CCR7-negative TemRA cells. This chain connects TRBV29-1 to TRBJ1-5, with D perhaps matching TRBD1 (5 bases). The sequence came from a woman aged 30 to 39 in good health. CDR3 protein: CSVAYRTRGQPQHF. The CDR3 DNA is TGCAGCGTTGCGTACAGGACCCGGGGTCAGCCCCAGCATTTT.